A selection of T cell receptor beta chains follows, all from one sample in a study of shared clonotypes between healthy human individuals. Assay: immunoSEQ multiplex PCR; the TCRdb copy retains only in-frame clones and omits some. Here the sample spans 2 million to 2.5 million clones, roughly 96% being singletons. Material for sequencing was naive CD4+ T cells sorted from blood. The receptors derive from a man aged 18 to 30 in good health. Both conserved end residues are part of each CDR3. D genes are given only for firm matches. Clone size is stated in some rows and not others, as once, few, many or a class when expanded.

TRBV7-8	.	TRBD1	CASSNRQGGSSLAFF
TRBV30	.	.	CAWRAGFTDTQYF
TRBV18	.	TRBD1	CASSPGQGSNSPLHF
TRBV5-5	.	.	CASSLEGGNQPQHF
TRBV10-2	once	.	CASNRGKDQPQHF
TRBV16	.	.	CASSQQRAGGTDTQYF
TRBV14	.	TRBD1	CASSLLQGKETQYF
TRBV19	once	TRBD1	CASSTGQGASGANVLTF
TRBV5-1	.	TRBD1	CASSFQGADNSPLHF
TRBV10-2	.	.	CASSELALDKGYF
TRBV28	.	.	CASSLAQGGSNQPQHF
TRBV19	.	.	CASSIFAGSAYSYNEQFF
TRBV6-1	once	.	CASTPGVAVAQPQHF
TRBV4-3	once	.	CASSQDRGANEKLFF
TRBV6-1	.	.	CASSVGPNTEAFF